One and the same sample provided the 12 T cell receptor beta chains below, sequenced in a study of CD8 T cells in ankylosing spondylitis. The antigens of these receptors remain unknown. MiXCR, applied by TCRdb to the 5' RACE reads, yields one record per CDR3 protein. Among under 950,000 distinct CDR3 sequences listed, under 20% were seen once. Study-wide results and limits: Several highly homologous variants made up a TCR beta motif, and this motif appeared characteristic of ankylosing spondylitis blood.

The sequenced sample was blood, either unsorted or a sorted T cell fraction (not recorded which). These TCRs come from a male donor with ankylosing spondylitis.

This clonotype was counted a few times. CDR3 nucleotides: TGTGCCAGCAGCGCTCCCAGTTGGGGGGCGGCGCAGTATTTT. Protein: CASSAPSWGAAQYF. V and J are TRBV9 and TRBJ2-3; D tentatively reads TRBD1 or TRBD2 (6 bases each). The germline CDR1 and CDR2 sequences are SGDLS and YYNGEE. This CDR3 is 14 amino acids long. V was clipped by 3 bases and J by 10 bases, with 18 bases between them.

This clonotype has just a few counts. The V call is TRBV7-2, the J call TRBJ2-2; the D is unclear. The CDR3 runs 16 residues. The ends were cut back, 5 bases at V and 0 bases at J, with 13 bases in the middle. The germline CDR1 and CDR2 sequences are SGHTA and FQGNSA. The DNA for the CDR3 is TGTGCCAGCAGCCCCCGCAAGATCGCGAACACCGGGGAGCTGTTTTTT. Its protein product is CASSPRKIANTGELFF.

The sample holds many counts of this clonotype. CDR3 sequence: CASSLEGWSLIYEQYF. CDR3 DNA sequence: TGTGCCAGCAGCTTAGAGGGGTGGTCTTTAATCTACGAGCAGTACTTC. The rearrangement uses TRBV11-2 and TRBJ2-7; D remains unclear. V was shortened by 0 bases and J by 3 bases, with 15 bases between the two germline ends. The CDR3 extends over 16 amino acids. Per germline, CDR1 SGHAT and CDR2 FQNNGV. The full variable domain, in which reference TRBV11-2 and TRBJ2-7 provide the parts outside the CDR3, is EAGVAQSPRYKIIEKRQSVAFWCNPISGHATLYWYQQILGQGPKLLIQFQNNGVVDDSQLPKDRFSAERLKGVDSTLKIQPAKLEDSAVYLCASSLEGWSLIYEQYFGPGTRLTVT.

The rearrangement uses TRBV3-1 and TRBJ2-5; D perhaps matches TRBD1 (6 bases). The V gene's germline CDR1 is LGHDT and CDR2 YNNKEL (reference sequence). The CDR3 has 14 residues. V lost 5 bases and J 7 bases, leaving 17 bases between the germline ends. This CDR3 reads CASSGYRETVTQYF. The CDR3 DNA reads TGTGCCAGCAGCGGATACAGGGAGACGGTGACCCAGTACTTC.

The sample holds a few counts of this clonotype. The rearrangement joins TRBV20-1 to TRBJ1-6, with 7 bases that match TRBD1. The germline CDR1 and CDR2 sequences are DFQATT and SNEGSKA (reference sequence). This CDR3 contains 14 residues. J was trimmed by 9 bases and V by 2 bases; bases with no gene match: 7. The CDR3 DNA reads TGCAGTGCTAGAAGTGGGCAGGGGGTTTCACCCCTCCACTTT. Its protein is CSARSGQGVSPLHF.

This clonotype was seen only a few times. The rearrangement links TRBV5-4 to TRBJ2-7; 9 positions match TRBD1. CDR3 size: 14 residues. Losses at the gene ends were 4 bases for V and 5 bases for J; bases not matched to a gene: 7. Per germline, CDR1 SGHNT and CDR2 YYREEE (reference sequence). CDR3 in amino acids: CASSLRDRAHEQYF. The CDR3 DNA reads as TGTGCCAGCAGCCTCCGGGACAGGGCCCACGAGCAGTACTTC.

The chain uses TRBV29-1 and TRBJ2-1; 7 bases line up with TRBD1. Trimming removed 6 bases from V and 0 bases from J; junction bases left unmatched: 8. The CDR3 spans 15 residues. The germline gives CDR1 SQVTM, CDR2 ANQGSEA. CDR3 in amino acids: CSVDYRDSSYNEQFF. The DNA of the CDR3 is TGCAGCGTAGATTACCGGGACAGCTCCTACAATGAGCAGTTCTTC.

This chain connects TRBV20-1 to TRBJ2-7; D is tentatively TRBD1 or TRBD2 (7 bases each). Germline loops: CDR1 DFQATT, CDR2 SNEGSKA (reference sequence). Trimming stripped 0 bases from V and 1 base from J, with 22 bases between. The CDR3 is 18 residues long. The CDR3: CSARDFGSGGAGSYEQYF. The CDR3, as DNA: TGCAGTGCTAGAGATTTTGGGTCAGGGGGGGCAGGATCCTACGAGCAGTACTTC.

This clonotype appeared a few times. The chain uses TRBV7-3 and TRBJ2-2; possibly TRBD1 for D (5 bases). V was pared by 4 bases and J by 7 bases, with 19 bases between. CDR1 and CDR2 (germline): SGHTA, FQGTGA. The CDR3 is made up of 16 amino acids. The DNA for the CDR3 is TGTGCCAGCAGCTACGGACGTGAACGTAGGGGCGGGGAGCTGTTTTTT. Its protein is CASSYGRERRGGELFF.

The V gene is TRBV7-9, the J gene TRBJ2-5; TRBD2 aligns across 8 bases. The CDR3 runs to 13 residues. V dropped 6 bases and J dropped 4; count of bases not matched to a gene: 4. From germline, CDR1 is SEHNR and CDR2 FQNEAQ (reference sequence). The CDR3 region has the DNA TGTGCCAGCAGTATAGCGGGGATAGAGACCCAGTACTTC. The encoded protein is CASSIAGIETQYF.

The V gene is TRBV5-1, the J gene TRBJ2-1; 7 bases align to TRBD1. J was trimmed by 7 bases and V by 2 bases; bases with no gene match: 6. CDR3 length equals 14 residues. Germline V gene data show CDR1 as SGHRS and CDR2 as YFSETQ. For the CDR3, the DNA is TGCGCCAGCAGCTTAGGACAGGACTGGAATGAGCAGTTCTTC. Its translation is CASSLGQDWNEQFF.

The chain recombines TRBV7-6 with TRBJ2-4; D is undetermined. Per the germline V gene, CDR1 is SGHVS and CDR2 is FNYEAQ. This CDR3 is built from 15 residues. The V end was cut by 3 bases, the J end by 0 bases, with 9 bases between. This chain's CDR3 is CASSFPGSAKNIQYF. For the CDR3, the DNA is TGTGCCAGCAGCTTTCCAGGATCAGCCAAAAACATTCAGTACTTC. Using reference TRBV7-6 and TRBJ2-4 for the parts outside the CDR3, the full variable domain is GAGVSQSPRYKVTKRGQDVALRCDPISGHVSLYWYRQALGQGPEFLTYFNYEAQQDKSGLPNDRFSAERPEGSISTLTIQRTEQRDSAMYRCASSFPGSAKNIQYFGAGTRLSVL.